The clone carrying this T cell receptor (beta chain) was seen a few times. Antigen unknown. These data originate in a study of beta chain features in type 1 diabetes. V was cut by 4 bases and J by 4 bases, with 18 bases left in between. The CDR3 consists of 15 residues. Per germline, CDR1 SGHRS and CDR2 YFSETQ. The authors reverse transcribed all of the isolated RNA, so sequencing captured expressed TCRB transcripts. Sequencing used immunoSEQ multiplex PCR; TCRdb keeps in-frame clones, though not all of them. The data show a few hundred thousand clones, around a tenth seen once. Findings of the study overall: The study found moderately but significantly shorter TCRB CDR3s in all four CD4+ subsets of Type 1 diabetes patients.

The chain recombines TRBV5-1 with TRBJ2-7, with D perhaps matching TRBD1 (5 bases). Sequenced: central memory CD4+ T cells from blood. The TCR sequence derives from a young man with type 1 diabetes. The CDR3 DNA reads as TGCGCCAGCAGCGTGGACACCCCGGCCCATTACGAGCAGTACTTC. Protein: CASSVDTPAHYEQYF.